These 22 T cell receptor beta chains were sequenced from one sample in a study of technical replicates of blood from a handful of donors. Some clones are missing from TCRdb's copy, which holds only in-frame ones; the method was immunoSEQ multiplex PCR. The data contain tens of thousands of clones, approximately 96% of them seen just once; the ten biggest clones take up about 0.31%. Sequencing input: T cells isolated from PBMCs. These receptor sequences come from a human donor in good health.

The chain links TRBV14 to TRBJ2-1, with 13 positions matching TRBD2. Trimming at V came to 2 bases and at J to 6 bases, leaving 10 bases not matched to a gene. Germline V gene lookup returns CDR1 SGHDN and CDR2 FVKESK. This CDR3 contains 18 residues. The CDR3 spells CASSQKTPGLAGPNEQFF. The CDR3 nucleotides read TGTGCCAGCAGCCAAAAAACACCGGGACTAGCGGGACCCAATGAGCAGTTCTTC.

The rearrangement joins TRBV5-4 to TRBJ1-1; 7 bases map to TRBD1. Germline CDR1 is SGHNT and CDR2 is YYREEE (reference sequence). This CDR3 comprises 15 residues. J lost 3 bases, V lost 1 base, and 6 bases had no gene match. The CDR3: CASSLTDRIYTEAFF. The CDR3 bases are TGTGCCAGCAGCTTGACGGACAGGATCTACACTGAAGCTTTCTTT.

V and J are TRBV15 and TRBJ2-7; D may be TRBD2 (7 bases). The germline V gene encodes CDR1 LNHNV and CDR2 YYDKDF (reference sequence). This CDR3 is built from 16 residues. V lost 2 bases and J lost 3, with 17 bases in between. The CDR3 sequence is CATSRSGQGRVYEQYF. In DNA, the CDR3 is TGTGCCACCAGCAGATCGGGGCAGGGGAGGGTCTACGAGCAGTACTTC.

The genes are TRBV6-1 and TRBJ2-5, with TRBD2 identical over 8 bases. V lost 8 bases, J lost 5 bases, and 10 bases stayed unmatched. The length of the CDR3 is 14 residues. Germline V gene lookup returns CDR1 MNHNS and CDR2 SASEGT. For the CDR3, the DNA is TGTGCCAGCGAAGTAGCGGGATACTTGGAGACCCAGTACTTC. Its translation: CASEVAGYLETQYF.

The CDR3 here is CASSEYGRLDEAFF. The CDR3 DNA is TGTGCCAGCAGTGAATATGGGAGGCTAGATGAAGCTTTCTTT. This sequence joins TRBV25-1 and TRBJ1-1; D is uncertain. The germline V gene encodes CDR1 MGHDK and CDR2 SYGVNS. The CDR3 runs 14 residues. V dropped 0 bases and J dropped 7 bases, with 12 bases sitting between them.

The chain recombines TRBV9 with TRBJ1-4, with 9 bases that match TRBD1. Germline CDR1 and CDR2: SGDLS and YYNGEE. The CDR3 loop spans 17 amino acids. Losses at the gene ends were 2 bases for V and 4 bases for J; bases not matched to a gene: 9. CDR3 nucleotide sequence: TGTGCCAGCAGCGTGGGAGCCCCGGGACAGGGTAATGAAAAACTGTTTTTT. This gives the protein CASSVGAPGQGNEKLFF.

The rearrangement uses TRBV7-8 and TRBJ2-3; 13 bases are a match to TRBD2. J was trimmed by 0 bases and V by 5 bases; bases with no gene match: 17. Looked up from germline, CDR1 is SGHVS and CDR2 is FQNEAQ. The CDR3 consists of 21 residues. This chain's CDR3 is CASSIPIGLAGDGTSTDTQYF. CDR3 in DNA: TGTGCCAGCAGCATTCCGATAGGACTAGCGGGAGATGGAACTAGCACAGATACGCAGTATTTT.

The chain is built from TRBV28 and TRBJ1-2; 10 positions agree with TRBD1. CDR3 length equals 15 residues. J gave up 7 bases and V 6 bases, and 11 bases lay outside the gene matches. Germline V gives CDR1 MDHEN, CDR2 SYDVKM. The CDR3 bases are TGTGCCAGCAGCCCCGGGTTCGGGACAGGGGTTGGCTACACCTTC. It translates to CASSPGFGTGVGYTF.

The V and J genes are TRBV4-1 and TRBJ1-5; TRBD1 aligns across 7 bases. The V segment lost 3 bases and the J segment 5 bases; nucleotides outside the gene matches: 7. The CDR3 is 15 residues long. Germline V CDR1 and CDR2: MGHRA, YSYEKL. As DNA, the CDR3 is TGCGCCAGCAGCCAGGTGACAGGGATTGATCAGCCCCAGCATTTT. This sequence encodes CASSQVTGIDQPQHF.

As DNA, the CDR3 is TGTGCCAGCAGTGAAGGTGGTAGCGGGAGATGGGAGACCCAGTACTTC. Residues: CASSEGGSGRWETQYF. The gene calls are TRBV6-1 and TRBJ2-5, with 9 bases matching TRBD2. CDR1 and CDR2 (germline): MNHNS, SASEGT. V trimming: 1 base; J trimming: 5 bases; junction bases outside the gene matches: 8. The CDR3 consists of 16 residues.

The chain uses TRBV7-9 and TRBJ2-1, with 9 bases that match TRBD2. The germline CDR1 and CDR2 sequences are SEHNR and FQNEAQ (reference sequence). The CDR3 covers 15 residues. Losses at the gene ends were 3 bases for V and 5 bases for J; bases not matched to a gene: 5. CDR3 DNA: TGTGCCAGCAGCTTGGAAGCGGGGGGACACAATGAGCAGTTCTTC. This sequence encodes CASSLEAGGHNEQFF.

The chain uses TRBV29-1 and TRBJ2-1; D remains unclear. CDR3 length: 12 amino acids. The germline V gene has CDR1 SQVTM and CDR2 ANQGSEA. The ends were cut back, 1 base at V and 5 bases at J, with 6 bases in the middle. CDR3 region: CSVEVRNNEQFF. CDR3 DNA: TGCAGCGTTGAAGTCAGAAACAATGAGCAGTTCTTC.

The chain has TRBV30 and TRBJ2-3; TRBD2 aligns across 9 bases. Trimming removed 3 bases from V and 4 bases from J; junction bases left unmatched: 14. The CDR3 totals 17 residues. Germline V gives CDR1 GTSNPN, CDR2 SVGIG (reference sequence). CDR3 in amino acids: CAWSHRLAVSNSDTQYF. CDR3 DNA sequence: TGTGCCTGGAGCCATCGACTAGCGGTCTCGAACTCAGATACGCAGTATTTT.

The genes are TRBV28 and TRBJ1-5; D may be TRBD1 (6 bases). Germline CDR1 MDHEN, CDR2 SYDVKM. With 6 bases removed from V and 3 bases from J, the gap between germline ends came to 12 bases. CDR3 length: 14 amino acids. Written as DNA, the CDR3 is TGTGCCAGCAGGTCACAGGGTTTCAATCAGCCCCAGCATTTT. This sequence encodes CASRSQGFNQPQHF. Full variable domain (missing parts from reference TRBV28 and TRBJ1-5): DVKVTQSSRYLVKRTGEKVFLECVQDMDHENMFWYRQDPGLGLRLIYFSYDVKMKEKGDIPEGYSVSREKKERFSLILESASTNQTSMYLCASRSQGFNQPQHFGDGTRLSIL.

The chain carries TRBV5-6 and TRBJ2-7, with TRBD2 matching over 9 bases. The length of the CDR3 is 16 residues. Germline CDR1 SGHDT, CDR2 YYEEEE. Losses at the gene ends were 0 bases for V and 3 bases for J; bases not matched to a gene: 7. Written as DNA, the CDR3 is TGTGCCAGCAGCTTGGGGACTAGCGCCATGGGCTACGAGCAGTACTTC. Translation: CASSLGTSAMGYEQYF.

The CDR3 DNA reads as TGCGCCAGCAGCCAAGGTGTCAGGGGCGATGAAAAACTGTTTTTT. It translates to CASSQGVRGDEKLFF. The chain links TRBV4-1 to TRBJ1-4; perhaps TRBD1 as D (6 bases). Trimming removed 1 base at V and 6 bases at J, with 12 bases between. The CDR3 covers 15 residues. Looked up from germline, CDR1 is MGHRA and CDR2 is YSYEKL.

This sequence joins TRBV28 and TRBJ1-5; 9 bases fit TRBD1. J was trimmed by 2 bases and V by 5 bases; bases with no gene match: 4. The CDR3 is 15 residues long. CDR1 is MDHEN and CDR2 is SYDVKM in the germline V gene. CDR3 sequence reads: CASSPWDRGNQPQHF. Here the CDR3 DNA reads TGTGCCAGCAGTCCCTGGGACAGGGGCAATCAGCCCCAGCATTTT.

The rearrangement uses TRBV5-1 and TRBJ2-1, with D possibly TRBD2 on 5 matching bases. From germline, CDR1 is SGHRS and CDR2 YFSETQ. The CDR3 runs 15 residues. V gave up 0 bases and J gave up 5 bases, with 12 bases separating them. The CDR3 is CASSLGGGYNNEQFF. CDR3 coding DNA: TGCGCCAGCAGCTTGGGAGGAGGTTACAACAATGAGCAGTTCTTC.

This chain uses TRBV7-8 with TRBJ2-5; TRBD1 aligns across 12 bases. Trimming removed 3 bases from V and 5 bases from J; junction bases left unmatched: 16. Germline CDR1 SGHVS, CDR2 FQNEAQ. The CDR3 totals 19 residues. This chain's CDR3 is CASSFHRRGQGAFGETQYF. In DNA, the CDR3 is TGTGCCAGCAGCTTTCATCGACGGGGACAGGGGGCATTTGGGGAGACCCAGTACTTC.

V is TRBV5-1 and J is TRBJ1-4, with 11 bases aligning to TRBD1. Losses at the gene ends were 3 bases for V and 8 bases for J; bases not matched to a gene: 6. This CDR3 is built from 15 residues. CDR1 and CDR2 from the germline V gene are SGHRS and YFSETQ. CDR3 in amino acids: CASSSGQGAGEKLFF. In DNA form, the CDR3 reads TGCGCCAGCAGCTCAGGACAGGGGGCAGGCGAAAAACTGTTTTTT.

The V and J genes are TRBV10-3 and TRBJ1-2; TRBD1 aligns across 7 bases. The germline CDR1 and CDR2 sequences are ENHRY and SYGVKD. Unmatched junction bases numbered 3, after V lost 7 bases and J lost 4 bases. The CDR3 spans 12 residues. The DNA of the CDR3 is TGTGCCATCAACGACAGGGCCTATGGCTACACCTTC. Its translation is CAINDRAYGYTF.

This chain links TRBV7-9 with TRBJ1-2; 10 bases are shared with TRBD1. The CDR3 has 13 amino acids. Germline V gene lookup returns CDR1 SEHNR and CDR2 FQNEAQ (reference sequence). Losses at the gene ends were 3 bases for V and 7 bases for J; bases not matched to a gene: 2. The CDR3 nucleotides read TGTGCCAGCAGCTTCGGGACAGGGGCTGGCTACACCTTC. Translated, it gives CASSFGTGAGYTF.